This T cell receptor beta chain was sequenced for a study of CD8 T cells in ankylosing spondylitis. The TCR beta libraries were generated through quantitative 5'-RACE incorporating molecular barcodes. In TCRdb, the 5' RACE reads were re-called with MiXCR into one record per CDR3 protein. Of 450,000 or so distinct CDR3 sequences detected, 20% to 30% appear once; the ten largest clones hold about 0.92%. General study findings and limits: The authors reported significant enrichment of disease-linked clones in matched ankylosing spondylitis synovial fluid. Made up of 7 to 9 highly homologous variants, a TCR beta motif appeared characteristic of ankylosing spondylitis blood.

V trimming: 3 bases; J trimming: 7 bases; junction bases outside the gene matches: 6. Germline assignment: CDR1 DFQATT and CDR2 SNEGSKA (reference sequence). This CDR3 is 13 amino acids long. Of note for this clonotype: Its antigen remains unknown.

The rearrangement uses TRBV20-1 and TRBJ2-7; TRBD2 aligns across 10 bases. The material sequenced was blood, either unsorted or a sorted T cell fraction (not recorded which). The clonotype originates from a male donor with ankylosing spondylitis. The CDR3 region has the DNA TGCAGTGCTAGGCTAGCGGGAGTAGAGGAGCAGTACTTC. Translating gives CSARLAGVEEQYF.